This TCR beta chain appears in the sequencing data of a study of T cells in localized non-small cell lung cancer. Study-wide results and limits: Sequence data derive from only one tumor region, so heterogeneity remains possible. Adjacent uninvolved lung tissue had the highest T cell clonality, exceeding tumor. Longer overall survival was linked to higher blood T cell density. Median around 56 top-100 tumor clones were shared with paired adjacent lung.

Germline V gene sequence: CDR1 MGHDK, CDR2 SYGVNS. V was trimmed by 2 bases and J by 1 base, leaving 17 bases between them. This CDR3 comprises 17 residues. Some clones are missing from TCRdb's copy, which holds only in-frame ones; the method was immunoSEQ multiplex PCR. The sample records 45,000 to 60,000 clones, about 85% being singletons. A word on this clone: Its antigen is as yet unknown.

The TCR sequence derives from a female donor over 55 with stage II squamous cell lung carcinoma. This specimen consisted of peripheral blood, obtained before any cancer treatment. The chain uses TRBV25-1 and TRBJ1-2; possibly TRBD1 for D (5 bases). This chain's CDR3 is CASSEEGQGRLNYGYTF. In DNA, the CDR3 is TGTGCCAGCAGTGAAGAGGGGCAGGGCCGTCTTAACTATGGCTACACCTTC.